These 31 T cell receptor beta chains were all obtained from the same sample, sequenced in a study of blood T cell repertoires in COVID-19. Assay: immunoSEQ multiplex PCR; the TCRdb copy retains only in-frame clones and omits some. The data show more than 250,000 clones, 80% to 90% seen once. The sequencing input was PBMCs or T cells enriched from blood (not recorded which). These receptor sequences come from a woman in her twenties or thirties who had recovered from COVID-19.

The chain couples TRBV19 to TRBJ2-5; the match to TRBD1 covers 7 bases. The trim removed 5 bases at V and 5 bases at J, leaving 8 bases unmatched. The CDR3 has 14 residues. The germline CDR1 and CDR2 sequences are LNHDA and SQIVND (reference sequence). DNA of the CDR3: TGTGCCAGTAGTCCCCGGACAGGTTTGGAGACCCAGTACTTC. Residues: CASSPRTGLETQYF.

V usage is TRBV4-2 and J usage is TRBJ2-1; TRBD1 agrees at 10 bases. The CDR3 is made up of 15 amino acids. J lost 8 bases, V lost 2 bases, and 6 bases had no gene match. CDR1 is LGHNA, CDR2 YNFKEQ, per germline. Here the CDR3 reads CASSQRDRGGHEQFF. CDR3 DNA sequence: TGTGCCAGCAGCCAACGGGACAGGGGAGGTCATGAGCAGTTCTTC.

The CDR3 protein is CASSSYPGSPAKNIQYF. The CDR3 bases are TGTGCCAGCAGCTCCTATCCCGGGTCCCCAGCCAAAAACATTCAGTACTTC. V usage is TRBV11-2 and J usage is TRBJ2-4; D unclear. The CDR3 is 17 amino acids. Germline CDR1 is SGHAT and CDR2 is FQNNGV. The V gene lost 4 bases and the J gene lost 0 bases, with 16 bases spanning the gap.

The chain combines TRBV11-2 with TRBJ2-5; 8 bases are shared with TRBD2. The CDR3 covers 16 residues. Germline CDR1 is SGHAT and CDR2 is FQNNGV. V trimming: 3 bases; J trimming: 4 bases; junction bases outside the gene matches: 10. DNA for the CDR3: TGTGCCAGCAGCTTTAACACAGGGAGCGGGGGAGAGACCCAGTACTTC. Translating it yields CASSFNTGSGGETQYF.

The V call is TRBV2, the J call TRBJ2-2, with 11 positions matching TRBD1. CDR1 SNHLY and CDR2 FYNNEI come from the germline V gene. The CDR3 is made up of 16 amino acids. V shed 6 bases, J shed 2 bases, and the junction held 5 bases outside the gene matches. CDR3 protein: CASSRTGGHNTGELFF. Here the CDR3 DNA reads TGTGCCAGCAGCCGGACAGGGGGCCATAACACCGGGGAGCTGTTTTTT.

The chain joins TRBV3-1 (or the pseudogene TRBV3-2) to TRBJ2-5, with 8 bases matching TRBD1. The CDR3 length is 14 residues. Germline V lookup: CDR1 LGHDT, CDR2 YNNKEL (reference sequence). V lost 2 bases and J lost 3; bases outside the gene matches: 2. In DNA, the CDR3 is TGTGCCAGCAGCCAAAACAGGGGGGAAGAGACCCAGTACTTC. Translation: CASSQNRGEETQYF.

This clone was picked up one time. The V gene is TRBV7-9, the J gene TRBJ2-1; TRBD2 aligns across 8 bases. The CDR3 contains 16 residues. V was clipped by 3 bases and J by 2 bases; unmatched bases: 6. CDR1 SEHNR and CDR2 FQNEAQ come from the germline V gene (reference sequence). CDR3: CASSFAGGSTYNEQFF. The CDR3 region has the DNA TGTGCCAGCAGCTTTGCGGGGGGCTCTACCTACAATGAGCAGTTCTTC.

This clone has only one observation. The chain links TRBV5-4 to TRBJ2-7, with a possible D match to TRBD2 (6 bases). In germline, CDR1 is SGHNT, CDR2 YYREEE (reference sequence). The length of the CDR3 is 14 residues. Trimming shortened V by 4 bases and J by 6 bases, and 17 bases separated the two germline ends. CDR3: CASSAGTGPSEQYF. The CDR3 nucleotides read TGTGCCAGCAGCGCCGGGACTGGACCGAGCGAGCAGTACTTC.

J is TRBJ1-3 and V is TRBV2; the D gene is possibly TRBD1 (6 bases). CDR1 is SNHLY, CDR2 FYNNEI, per germline. The V gene lost 6 bases and the J gene lost 0 bases, with 15 bases spanning the gap. The CDR3 covers 16 residues. This CDR3 is CASSGGTRASGNTIYF. The CDR3 DNA follows: TGTGCCAGCAGCGGGGGGACACGCGCCTCTGGAAACACCATATATTTT.

This clone was found once. The chain joins TRBV6-5 to TRBJ2-1; 7 bases agree with TRBD2. After removal of 0 bases from V and 4 bases from J, the junction contained 3 bases not matched to a gene. The CDR3 runs to 15 residues. Germline assignment: CDR1 MNHEY and CDR2 SVGAGI. The CDR3 spells CASSYSGGNYNEQFF. CDR3 coding DNA: TGTGCCAGCAGTTACTCCGGGGGGAATTACAATGAGCAGTTCTTC.

In this sample, this clone turned up once. The J gene is TRBJ2-2, the V gene TRBV7-2, with D maybe TRBD2 (6 bases). The CDR3 contains 13 residues. Germline lookup yields CDR1 SGHTA and CDR2 FQGNSA. The V end lost 8 bases, the J end lost 6 bases, and 13 bases lay between the germline ends. The CDR3 reads CASGTAVAGELFF. In nucleotides, the CDR3 is TGTGCCAGCGGGACTGCGGTGGCCGGGGAGCTGTTTTTT.

V gene TRBV10-1 combines with J gene TRBJ1-1; 7 bases match TRBD1. Germline V gene sequence: CDR1 WNHNN, CDR2 SYGVQD (reference sequence). J was trimmed by 0 bases and V by 2 bases; bases with no gene match: 3. This CDR3 spans 15 amino acids. The CDR3: CASSEGGQLNTEAFF. CDR3 nucleotide sequence: TGCGCCAGCAGTGAGGGGGGACAGCTGAACACTGAAGCTTTCTTT.

This sequence joins TRBV7-9 and TRBJ1-2; no definite D call. Trimming stripped 4 bases from V and 4 bases from J, with 22 bases between. The V gene's germline CDR1 is SEHNR and CDR2 FQNEAQ (reference sequence). The CDR3 has 17 amino acids. The CDR3, as DNA: TGTGCCAGCAGCTCGGATCGGAGGGTTCGGGAAGCCTATGGCTACACCTTC. It codes for CASSSDRRVREAYGYTF.

V gene TRBV5-1 combines with J gene TRBJ2-7; 7 bases align to TRBD1. Trimming removed 3 bases from V and 6 bases from J; junction bases left unmatched: 9. Per germline, CDR1 SGHRS and CDR2 YFSETQ. The CDR3 consists of 14 residues. CDR3 in DNA: TGCGCCAGCAGCTGGACAGGCCCTAGGCTCGAGCAGTACTTC. Its protein product is CASSWTGPRLEQYF.

The chain carries TRBV5-5 and TRBJ1-4; 8 bases map to TRBD1. J was trimmed by 5 bases and V by 0 bases; bases with no gene match: 6. This CDR3 has 16 amino acids. Germline V CDR1 and CDR2: SGHKS, YYEKEE (reference sequence). CDR3 region: CASSLGPGTGNEKLFF. DNA for the CDR3: TGTGCCAGCAGCTTGGGGCCCGGGACAGGAAATGAAAAACTGTTTTTT.

The rearrangement links TRBV12-3 or TRBV12-4 to TRBJ1-2, with TRBD1 as a possible D gene (5 bases). The V and J ends lost 7 bases and 8 bases respectively, with 14 bases between them. This CDR3 has 12 amino acids. The CDR3 nucleotides are TGTGCCAGCACACCCCAGGGCTACGGCTACACCTTC. It is translated as CASTPQGYGYTF.

The rearrangement joins TRBV12-3 or TRBV12-4 to TRBJ1-5; D is ambiguous. The V gene lost 3 bases and the J gene lost 7 bases, with 7 bases spanning the gap. The CDR3 has 12 residues. CDR3 sequence (DNA): TGTGCCAGCAGTTTGGAGGGACAGCCCCAGCATTTT. Translation: CASSLEGQPQHF.

V is TRBV6-5 and J is TRBJ1-1; 8 bases are a match to TRBD1. V shed 2 bases, J shed 6 bases, and the junction held 8 bases outside the gene matches. Per germline, CDR1 MNHEY and CDR2 SVGAGI. The CDR3 loop spans 15 amino acids. DNA of the CDR3: TGTGCCAGCAGTTACGCCGGACAGGGCCCCCCTGAAGCTTTCTTT. Amino acids: CASSYAGQGPPEAFF.

The table lists this clone with a count of one. V is TRBV19 and J is TRBJ1-6; the match to TRBD1 covers 11 bases. The CDR3 is 18 amino acids. The V segment lost 5 bases and the J segment 10 bases; nucleotides outside the gene matches: 16. CDR1 is LNHDA, CDR2 SQIVND, per germline (reference sequence). The CDR3 here is CASSPGQGGIPGHSPLHF. CDR3 bases: TGTGCCAGTAGTCCGGGACAGGGGGGGATCCCGGGGCACTCACCCCTCCACTTT. Combining the CDR3 with reference TRBV19 and TRBJ1-6 gives the whole variable domain DGGITQSPKYLFRKEGQNVTLSCEQNLNHDAMYWYRQDPGQGLRLIYYSQIVNDFQKGDIAEGYSVSREKKESFPLTVTSAQKNPTAFYLCASSPGQGGIPGHSPLHFGNGTRLTVT.

With respect to this clone: This specimen includes other DNA sequences encoding the same CDR3. The chain is built from TRBV27 and TRBJ1-2; weak D call: TRBD1 (5 bases). The V gene's germline CDR1 is MNHEY and CDR2 SMNVEV (reference sequence). The V end lost 5 bases, the J end lost 2 bases, and 9 bases lay between the germline ends. The CDR3 spans 13 residues. The CDR3, as DNA: TGTGCCAGCAGTCCCCGGGGGAACTATGGCTACACCTTC. Amino acids: CASSPRGNYGYTF.

Only a few counts were recorded for this clone. This rearrangement joins TRBV4-3 to TRBJ2-2; TRBD1 is a possible D gene (6 bases). The CDR3 totals 15 residues. V shed 0 bases and J shed 6 bases, with 11 bases lying between them. From germline, CDR1 is LGHNA and CDR2 YSLEER. The DNA of the CDR3 is TGCGCCAGCAGCCAAGATGGGACATTCGCCGGGGAGCTGTTTTTT. It translates to CASSQDGTFAGELFF.

The chain links TRBV27 to TRBJ1-1; 9 positions agree with TRBD1. This CDR3 contains 18 residues. V lost 7 bases to trimming and J lost 1 base; unmatched junction nucleotides: 16. Germline V gene sequence: CDR1 MNHEY, CDR2 SMNVEV (reference sequence). The CDR3 sequence is CASTLYSTGQGRNTEAFF. The CDR3, as DNA: TGTGCCAGCACGCTCTACTCCACGGGACAGGGAAGGAACACTGAAGCTTTCTTT.

The gene calls are TRBV2 and TRBJ2-5; D is possibly TRBD1 (5 bases). The CDR3 is 13 amino acids. Germline V lookup: CDR1 SNHLY, CDR2 FYNNEI. V shed 4 bases and J shed 3 bases, with 9 bases lying between them. CDR3 nucleotide sequence: TGTGCCAGCAGTGCTGCAGGGAAAGAGACCCAGTACTTC. It encodes CASSAAGKETQYF.

The chain recombines TRBV7-9 with TRBJ1-1; TRBD1 matches 9 bases. Germline trimming cut 8 bases from V and 5 bases from J; bases unmatched to any gene: 15. Germline loops: CDR1 SEHNR, CDR2 FQNEAQ (reference sequence). This CDR3 comprises 16 residues. In nucleotides, the CDR3 is TGTGCCAGCCGCTCACGGGCGGGACAGGGTAGGACTGAAGCTTTCTTT. Residues: CASRSRAGQGRTEAFF.

The rearrangement joins TRBV30 to TRBJ2-4, with a weak D call TRBD1 (7 bases). Germline CDR1 is GTSNPN and CDR2 is SVGIG (reference sequence). The V gene lost 5 bases and the J gene lost 0 bases, with 11 bases spanning the gap. The CDR3 has 14 residues. This chain's CDR3 is CAWGGTVAKNIQYF. CDR3 DNA sequence: TGTGCCTGGGGGGGGACAGTAGCCAAAAACATTCAGTACTTC. The full variable domain, its missing parts supplied by reference TRBV30 and TRBJ2-4, is SQTIHQWPATLVQPVGSPLSLECTVEGTSNPNLYWYRQAAGRGLQLLFYSVGIGQISSEVPQNLSASRPQDRQFILSSKKLLLSDSGFYLCAWGGTVAKNIQYFGAGTRLSVL.

The V gene is TRBV19, the J gene TRBJ1-2, with D perhaps TRBD1 (5 bases). Germline-derived CDR1 and CDR2 are LNHDA and SQIVND (reference sequence). The V gene lost 1 base and the J gene lost 4 bases, with 10 bases spanning the gap. This CDR3 has 14 amino acids. The chain's CDR3 is CASSIGGGSYGYTF. The CDR3 DNA follows: TGTGCCAGTAGTATAGGCGGGGGTTCCTATGGCTACACCTTC.

This CDR3 is CASSSTGGSQPQHF. Here the CDR3 DNA reads TGTGCCAGCAGCTCGACAGGGGGAAGTCAGCCCCAGCATTTT. The chain couples TRBV5-5 to TRBJ1-5; 9 nucleotides agree with TRBD1. The V gene end was trimmed by 3 bases and the J gene end by 6 bases; junction bases not matched to a gene: 4. CDR1 SGHKS and CDR2 YYEKEE come from the germline V gene (reference sequence). The CDR3 extends over 14 amino acids.

On this clone: At one of its ends the junction is not consistent with the germline gene, which may arise from a read error. The rearrangement links TRBV5-3 to TRBJ1-2; D might be TRBD1 (5 bases). TRBV5-3 is marked as an open reading frame, function uncertain. The CDR3 is 15 residues long. CDR3 residues: CARSSAGRQRDGYTF. As DNA, the CDR3 is TGTGCTAGAAGCTCGGCCGGGAGACAGAGAGATGGCTACACCTTC.

The chain has TRBV7-2 and TRBJ2-7; the D gene is possibly TRBD2 (7 bases). The length of the CDR3 is 15 residues. Trimming stripped 2 bases from V and 6 bases from J, with 17 bases between. From germline, CDR1 is SGHTA and CDR2 FQGNSA. The CDR3 here is CASSLFGGGSTEQYF. The CDR3 bases are TGTGCCAGCAGCTTATTTGGGGGGGGCTCAACCGAGCAGTACTTC.

Note on this clone: The junction does not match germline at one end; this may be a read error. The genes are TRBV11-2 and TRBJ2-3; 7 nucleotides agree with TRBD2. The V gene's germline CDR1 is SGHAT and CDR2 FQNNGV. CDR3 length: 16 amino acids. CDR3 in DNA: TGTGCCAGCAGCCTAGACCCCAGCGGGACCACAGATACGCAGTATTTT. It is translated as CASSLDPSGTTDTQYF.

This chain uses TRBV5-6 with TRBJ2-3, with D perhaps matching TRBD2 (5 bases). V lost 0 bases and J 3 bases, leaving 17 bases between the germline ends. This CDR3 has 17 amino acids. Per the germline V gene, CDR1 is SGHDT and CDR2 is YYEEEE. CDR3 DNA sequence: TGTGCCAGCAGCTTGGGGGTAGCTAGCCTGCGTACAGATACGCAGTATTTT. Translated, it gives CASSLGVASLRTDTQYF. The whole variable domain, filled in from reference TRBV5-6 and TRBJ2-3, reads DAGVTQSPTHLIKTRGQQVTLRCSPKSGHDTVSWYQQALGQGPQFIFQYYEEEERQRGNFPDRFSGHQFPNYSSELNVNALLLGDSALYLCASSLGVASLRTDTQYFGPGTRLTVL.